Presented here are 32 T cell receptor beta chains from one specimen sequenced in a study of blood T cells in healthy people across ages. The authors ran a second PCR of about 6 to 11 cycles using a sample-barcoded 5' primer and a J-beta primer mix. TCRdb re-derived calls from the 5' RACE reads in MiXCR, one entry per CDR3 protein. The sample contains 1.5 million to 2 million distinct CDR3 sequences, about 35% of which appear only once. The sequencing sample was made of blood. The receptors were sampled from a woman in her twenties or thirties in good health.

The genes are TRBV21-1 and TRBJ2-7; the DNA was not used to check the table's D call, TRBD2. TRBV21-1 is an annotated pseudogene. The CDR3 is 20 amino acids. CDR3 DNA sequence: TGTGCCAGCAGCACTCCTAGGGGACTAGCGGGAAAGAGGCTCGATTACGAGCAGTACTTC. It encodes CASSTPRGLAGKRLDYEQYF.

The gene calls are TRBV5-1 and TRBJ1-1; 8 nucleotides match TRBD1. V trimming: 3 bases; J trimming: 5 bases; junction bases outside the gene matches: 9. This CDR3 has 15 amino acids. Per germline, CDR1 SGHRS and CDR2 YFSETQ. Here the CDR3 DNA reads TGCGCCAGCAGCTCGACGACAGGGGCGCGGACTGAAGCTTTCTTT. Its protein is CASSSTTGARTEAFF.

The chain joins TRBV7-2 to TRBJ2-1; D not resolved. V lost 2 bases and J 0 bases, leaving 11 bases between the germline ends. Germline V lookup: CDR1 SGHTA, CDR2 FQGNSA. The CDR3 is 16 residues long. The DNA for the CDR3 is TGTGCCAGCAGCTTAACTGGCCGTAGCTCCTACAATGAGCAGTTCTTC. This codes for CASSLTGRSSYNEQFF.

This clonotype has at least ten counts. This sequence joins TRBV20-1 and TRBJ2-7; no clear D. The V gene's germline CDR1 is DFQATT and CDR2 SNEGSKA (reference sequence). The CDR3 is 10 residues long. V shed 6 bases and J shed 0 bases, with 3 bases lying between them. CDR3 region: CSAGSYEQYF. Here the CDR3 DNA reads TGCAGTGCCGGCTCCTACGAGCAGTACTTC.

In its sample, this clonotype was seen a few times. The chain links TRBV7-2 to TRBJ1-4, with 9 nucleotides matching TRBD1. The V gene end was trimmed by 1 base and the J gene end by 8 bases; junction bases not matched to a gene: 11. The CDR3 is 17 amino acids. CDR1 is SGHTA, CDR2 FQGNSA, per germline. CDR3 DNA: TGTGCCAGCAGCTTAGAGGGACAGGGCGCGGGACTAGAAAAACTGTTTTTT. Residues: CASSLEGQGAGLEKLFF.

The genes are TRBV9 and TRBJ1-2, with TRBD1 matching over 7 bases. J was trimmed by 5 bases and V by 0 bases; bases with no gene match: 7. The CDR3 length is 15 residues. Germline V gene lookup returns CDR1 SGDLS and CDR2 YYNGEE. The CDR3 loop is CASSVETGKGYGYTF. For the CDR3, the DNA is TGTGCCAGCAGCGTAGAGACAGGGAAAGGGTATGGCTACACCTTC.

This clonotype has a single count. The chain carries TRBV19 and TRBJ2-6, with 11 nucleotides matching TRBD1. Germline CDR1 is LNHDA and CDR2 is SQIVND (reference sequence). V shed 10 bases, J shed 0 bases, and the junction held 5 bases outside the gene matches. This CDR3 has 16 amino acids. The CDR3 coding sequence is TGTGCCACATCCGGGACAGGGGGCTCTGGGGCCAACGTCCTGACTTTC. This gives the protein CATSGTGGSGANVLTF.

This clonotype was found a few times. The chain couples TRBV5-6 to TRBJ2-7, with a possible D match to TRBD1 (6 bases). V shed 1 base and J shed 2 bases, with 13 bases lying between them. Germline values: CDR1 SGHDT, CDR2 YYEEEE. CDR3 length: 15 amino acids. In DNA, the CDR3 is TGTGCCAGCAGCTTGCCGGACAGTCCCACCTACGAGCAGTACTTC. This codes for CASSLPDSPTYEQYF.

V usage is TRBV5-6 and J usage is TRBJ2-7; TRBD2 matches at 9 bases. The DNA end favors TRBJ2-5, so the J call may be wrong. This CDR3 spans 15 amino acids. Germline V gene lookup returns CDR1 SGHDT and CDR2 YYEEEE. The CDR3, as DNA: TGTGCCAGCAGCATTTTAGCGGGAGCCCACGAGACCCAGTACTTC. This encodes CASSILAGAHETQYF.

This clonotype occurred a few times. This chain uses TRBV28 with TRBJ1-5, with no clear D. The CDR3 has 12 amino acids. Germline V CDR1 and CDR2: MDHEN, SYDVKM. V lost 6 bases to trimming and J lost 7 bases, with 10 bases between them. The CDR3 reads CASSWTEQPQHF. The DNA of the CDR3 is TGTGCCAGCAGCTGGACCGAACAGCCCCAGCATTTT. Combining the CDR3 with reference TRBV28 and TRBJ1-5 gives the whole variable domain DVKVTQSSRYLVKRTGEKVFLECVQDMDHENMFWYRQDPGLGLRLIYFSYDVKMKEKGDIPEGYSVSREKKERFSLILESASTNQTSMYLCASSWTEQPQHFGDGTRLSIL.

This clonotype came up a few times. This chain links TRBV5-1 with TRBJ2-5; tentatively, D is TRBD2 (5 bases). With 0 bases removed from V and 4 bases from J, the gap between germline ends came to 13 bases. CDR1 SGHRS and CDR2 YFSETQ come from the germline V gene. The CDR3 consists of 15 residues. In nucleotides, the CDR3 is TGCGCCAGCAGCTTGGGAGTCGGGGTTGCAGAGACCCAGTACTTC. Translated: CASSLGVGVAETQYF.

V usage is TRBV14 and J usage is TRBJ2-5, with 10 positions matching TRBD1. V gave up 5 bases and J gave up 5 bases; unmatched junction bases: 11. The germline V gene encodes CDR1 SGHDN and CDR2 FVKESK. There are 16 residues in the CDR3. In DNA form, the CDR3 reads TGTGCCAGCAGCTCTCTGACAGGGGGCGGAGAGGAGACCCAGTACTTC. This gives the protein CASSSLTGGGEETQYF.

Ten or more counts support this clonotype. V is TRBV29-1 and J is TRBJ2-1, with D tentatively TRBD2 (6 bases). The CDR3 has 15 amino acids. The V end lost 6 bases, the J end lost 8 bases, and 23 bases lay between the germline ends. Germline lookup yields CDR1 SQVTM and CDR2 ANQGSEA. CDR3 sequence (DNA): TGCAGCGTGGGGTCCCCGGGGCGGGGTAGACATGAGCAGTTCTTC. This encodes CSVGSPGRGRHEQFF.

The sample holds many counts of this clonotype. CDR3 sequence: CASSLEARGDEQFF. CDR3 in DNA: TGTGCCAGCAGCTTGGAGGCTCGGGGTGATGAGCAGTTCTTC. The genes are TRBV5-6 and TRBJ2-1, with D perhaps matching TRBD2 (5 bases). Per germline, CDR1 SGHDT and CDR2 YYEEEE. V shed 0 bases and J shed 8 bases, with 12 bases lying between them. This CDR3 spans 14 amino acids.

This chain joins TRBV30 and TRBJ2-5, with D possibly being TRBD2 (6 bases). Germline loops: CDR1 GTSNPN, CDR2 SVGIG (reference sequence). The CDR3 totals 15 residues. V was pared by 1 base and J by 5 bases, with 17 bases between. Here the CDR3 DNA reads TGTGCCTGGAGTGAGGGTAGCGGTATTGGGGAGACCCAGTACTTC. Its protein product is CAWSEGSGIGETQYF.

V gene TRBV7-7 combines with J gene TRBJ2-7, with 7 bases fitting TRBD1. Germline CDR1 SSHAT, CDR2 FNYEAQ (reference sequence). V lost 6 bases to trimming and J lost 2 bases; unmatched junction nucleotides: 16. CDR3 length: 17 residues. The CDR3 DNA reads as TGTGCCAGCAGTTTCAAAGTGCAGGGGGACGGGGCCTACGAGCAGTACTTC. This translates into CASSFKVQGDGAYEQYF.

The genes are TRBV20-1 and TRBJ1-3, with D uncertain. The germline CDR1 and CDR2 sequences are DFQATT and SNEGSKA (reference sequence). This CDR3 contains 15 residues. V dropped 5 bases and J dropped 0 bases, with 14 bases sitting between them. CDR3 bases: TGCAGTGCTTCTCCCTCGTCCAACTCTGGAAACACCATATATTTT. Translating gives CSASPSSNSGNTIYF.

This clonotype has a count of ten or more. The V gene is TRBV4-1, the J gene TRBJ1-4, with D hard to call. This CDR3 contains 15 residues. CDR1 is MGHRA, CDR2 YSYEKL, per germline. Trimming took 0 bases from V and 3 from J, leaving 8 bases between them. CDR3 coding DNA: TGCGCCAGCAGCCAAGATGACGGGTCTAATGAAAAACTGTTTTTT. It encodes CASSQDDGSNEKLFF.

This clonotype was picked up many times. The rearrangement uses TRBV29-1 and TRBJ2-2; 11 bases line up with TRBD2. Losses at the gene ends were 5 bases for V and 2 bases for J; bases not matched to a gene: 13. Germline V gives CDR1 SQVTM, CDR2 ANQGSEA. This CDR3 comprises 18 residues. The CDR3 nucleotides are TGCAGCGTTCCCGGGACTAGCGGCACCGGAGCCAACACCGGGGAGCTGTTTTTT. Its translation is CSVPGTSGTGANTGELFF.

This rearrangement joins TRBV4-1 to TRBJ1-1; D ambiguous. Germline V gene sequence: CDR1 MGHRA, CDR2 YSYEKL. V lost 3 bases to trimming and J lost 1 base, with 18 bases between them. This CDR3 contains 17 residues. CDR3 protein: CASSHPTLLGENTEAFF. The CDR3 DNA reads TGCGCCAGCAGCCACCCTACGCTGCTCGGTGAGAACACTGAAGCTTTCTTT.

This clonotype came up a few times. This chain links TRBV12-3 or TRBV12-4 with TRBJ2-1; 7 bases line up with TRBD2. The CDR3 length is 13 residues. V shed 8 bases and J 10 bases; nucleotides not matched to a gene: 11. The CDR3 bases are TGTGCCAGCCGAGGCCTAGCGGAGCGGGAGCAGTTCTTC. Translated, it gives CASRGLAEREQFF.

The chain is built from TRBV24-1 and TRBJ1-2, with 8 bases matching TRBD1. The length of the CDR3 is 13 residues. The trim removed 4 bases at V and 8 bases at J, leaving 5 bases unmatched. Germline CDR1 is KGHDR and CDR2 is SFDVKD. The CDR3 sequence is CATSEGQGQGYTF. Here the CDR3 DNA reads TGTGCCACCAGTGAAGGACAGGGCCAGGGCTACACCTTC.

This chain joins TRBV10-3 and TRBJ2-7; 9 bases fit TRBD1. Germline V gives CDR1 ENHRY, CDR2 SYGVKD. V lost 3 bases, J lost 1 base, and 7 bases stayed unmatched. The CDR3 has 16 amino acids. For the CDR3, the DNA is TGTGCCATCAGTGATGCCGGGACAGGGAATTCCTACGAGCAGTACTTC. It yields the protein CAISDAGTGNSYEQYF.

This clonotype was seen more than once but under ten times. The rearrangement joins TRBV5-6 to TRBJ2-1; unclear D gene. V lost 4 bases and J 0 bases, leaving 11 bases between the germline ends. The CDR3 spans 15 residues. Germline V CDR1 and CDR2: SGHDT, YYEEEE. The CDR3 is CASSTLGISYNEQFF. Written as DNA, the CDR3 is TGTGCCAGCAGCACGCTAGGGATCTCCTACAATGAGCAGTTCTTC.

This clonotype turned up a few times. CDR3 in amino acids: CASRPAGDGYEQYF. DNA of the CDR3: TGTGCCAGCAGGCCCGCGGGAGACGGCTACGAGCAGTACTTC. V gene TRBV7-9 combines with J gene TRBJ2-7, with 7 positions matching TRBD2. Germline values: CDR1 SEHNR, CDR2 FQNEAQ (reference sequence). Trimming took 6 bases from V and 3 from J; bases not matched to a gene: 8. The CDR3 has 14 amino acids.

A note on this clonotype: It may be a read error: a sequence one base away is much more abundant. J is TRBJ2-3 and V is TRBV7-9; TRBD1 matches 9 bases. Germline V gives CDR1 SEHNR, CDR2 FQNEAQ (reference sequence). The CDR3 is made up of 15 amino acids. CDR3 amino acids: CTSFGRQGVADTQYF. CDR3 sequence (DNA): TGTACCAGCTTTGGGCGACAGGGGGTGGCAGATACGCAGTATTTT.

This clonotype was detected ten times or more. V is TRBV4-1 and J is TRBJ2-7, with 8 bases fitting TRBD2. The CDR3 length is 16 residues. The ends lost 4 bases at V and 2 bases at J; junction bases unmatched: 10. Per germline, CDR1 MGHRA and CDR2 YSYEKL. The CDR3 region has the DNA TGCGCCAGCAGCCCCCTGGGGGCGGGAGGAACCTACGAGCAGTACTTC. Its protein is CASSPLGAGGTYEQYF.

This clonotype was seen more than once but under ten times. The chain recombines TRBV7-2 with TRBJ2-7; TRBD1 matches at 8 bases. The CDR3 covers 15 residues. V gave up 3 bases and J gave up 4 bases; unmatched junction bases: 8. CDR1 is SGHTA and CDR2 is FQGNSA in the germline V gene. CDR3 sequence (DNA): TGTGCCAGCAGCTTCTACAGGGGGTTGGGTTACGAGCAGTACTTC. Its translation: CASSFYRGLGYEQYF.

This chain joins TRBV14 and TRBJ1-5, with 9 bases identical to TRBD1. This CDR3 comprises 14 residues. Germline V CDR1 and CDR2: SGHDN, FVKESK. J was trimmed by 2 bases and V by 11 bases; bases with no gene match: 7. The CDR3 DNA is TGTGCCGATAAACAGGGGGCATGCAATCAGCCCCAGCATTTT. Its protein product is CADKQGACNQPQHF.

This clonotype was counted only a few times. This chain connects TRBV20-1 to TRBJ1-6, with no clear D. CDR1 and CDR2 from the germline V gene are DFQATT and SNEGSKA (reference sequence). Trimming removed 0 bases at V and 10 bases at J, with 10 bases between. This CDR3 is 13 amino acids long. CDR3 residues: CSARDKVGSPLHF. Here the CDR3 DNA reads TGCAGTGCTAGAGATAAGGTTGGCTCACCCCTCCACTTT.

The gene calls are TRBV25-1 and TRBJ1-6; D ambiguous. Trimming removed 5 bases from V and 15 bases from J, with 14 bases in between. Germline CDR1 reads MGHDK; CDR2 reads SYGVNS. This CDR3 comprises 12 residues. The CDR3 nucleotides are TGTGCCAGCAGTCTCGTAGGTCGGCTCCTCCACTTT. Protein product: CASSLVGRLLHF.

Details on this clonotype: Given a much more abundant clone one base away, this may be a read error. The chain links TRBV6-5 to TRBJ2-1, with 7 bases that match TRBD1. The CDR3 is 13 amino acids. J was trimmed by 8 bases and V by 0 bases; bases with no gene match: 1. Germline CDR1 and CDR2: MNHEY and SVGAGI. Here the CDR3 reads CASSYSGGYEQFF. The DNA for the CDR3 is TGTGCCAGCAGTTACTCAGGGGGCTATGAGCAGTTCTTC.